This passage covers 27 T cell receptor beta chains from one sample sequenced in a study of Tregs in tolerant kidney transplant recipients. Assay: immunoSEQ multiplex PCR; the TCRdb copy retains only in-frame clones and omits some. This table holds around 2,000 clones. Recipient PBMCs carried a CFSE label and met irradiated graft donor PBMCs for about six days before FACS sorting. Their target antigens are unknown. The source material was CD4+ T cells from blood cultured with allogeneic cells, sampled before the transplant. The receptors derive from a human patient who received a combined kidney and bone marrow transplant.

Comments on this clone: The sequenced fragment ends 3 residues before the CDR3 boundary, so the rest is inferred from the germline J gene. This chain links TRBV5-1 with TRBJ2-5; no reliable D call. This CDR3 contains 14 residues. The germline V gene has CDR1 SGHRS and CDR2 YFSETQ. V gave up 2 bases and J gave up 4 bases, with 12 bases separating them. CDR3 residues: CASSFAGLGETQYF. The CDR3 DNA, read in part, is TGCGCCAGCAGCTTCGCAGGTTTGGGAGAGACC.

This clone shows up as medium-sized by frequency. From the germline J gene comes the end of the CDR3, since the read stops 3 residues before it. The chain combines TRBV19 with TRBJ2-2; D ambiguous. The germline V gene has CDR1 LNHDA and CDR2 SQIVND (reference sequence). The CDR3 has 15 amino acids. V was trimmed by 2 bases and J by 5 bases, leaving 12 bases between them. CDR3 DNA, as far as it was read: TGTGCCAGTAGTATAATCACTACAACTACCGGGGAG. Encoded protein: CASSIITTTTGE. The full CDR3 sequence reads CASSIITTTTGELFF.

In the case of this clone: The read falls 3 residues short of the CDR3 end, and the missing part is taken from the germline J gene. V is TRBV19 and J is TRBJ1-5; perhaps TRBD1 as D (6 bases). The CDR3 is 15 residues long. Germline CDR1 is LNHDA and CDR2 is SQIVND (reference sequence). V gave up 4 bases and J gave up 8 bases, with 18 bases separating them. The CDR3 reads CASSNQGRGGEPQHF. The CDR3 bases that were read are TGTGCCAGTAGTAACCAGGGCAGGGGAGGTGAGCCC.

This clone is identified as medium-sized from frequency. The read ends 3 residues early relative to the CDR3; the germline J gene fills the gap. This chain connects TRBV20-1 to TRBJ2-4, with no clear D. The CDR3 loop spans 15 amino acids. Germline V gene lookup returns CDR1 DFQATT and CDR2 SNEGSKA (reference sequence). Deletions cut 3 bases from V and 1 base from J, with 13 bases between. The sequenced part of the CDR3 DNA is TGCAGTGCTAGGACTCTTCTGCTGGCCAAAAACATT. Residues: CSARTLLLAKNI. The full CDR3 protein is CSARTLLLAKNIQYF.

Considering frequency, this clone is medium-sized (0.01 to 0.1%). The CDR3 is cut off 3 residues early in the read; its end comes from the germline J gene. The chain combines TRBV2 with TRBJ2-7; D perhaps matches TRBD2 (6 bases). CDR1 SNHLY and CDR2 FYNNEI come from the germline V gene. V was shortened by 8 bases and J by 5 bases, with 22 bases between the two germline ends. CDR3 length: 15 amino acids. This CDR3 reads CASQGRRYVRDEQYF. The part of the CDR3 DNA that was read is TGTGCCAGCCAAGGGAGGCGTTACGTCAGGGACGAG.

Points on this clone: The read ends 3 residues early relative to the CDR3; the germline J gene fills the gap. The V and J genes are TRBV7-9 and TRBJ2-5; TRBD2 aligns across 8 bases. CDR1 and CDR2 (germline): SEHNR, FQNEAQ (reference sequence). The CDR3 runs to 13 residues. V lost 3 bases and J lost 7; bases outside the gene matches: 4. This CDR3 reads CASSLNAGGTQYF. The CDR3 DNA, read in part, is TGTGCCAGCAGCTTGAATGCGGGGGGGACC.

By frequency, this clone is medium-sized. The CDR3 DNA, read in part, is TGTGCCAGCAGCCCAGGACATTCGGACACTGAA. Protein: CASSPGHSDTE. The full CDR3 sequence reads CASSPGHSDTEAFF. The V gene is TRBV7-8, the J gene TRBJ1-1, with D possibly being TRBD1 (5 bases). The CDR3 is cut off 3 residues early in the read; its end comes from the germline J gene. The CDR3 totals 14 residues. The V gene lost 5 bases and the J gene lost 3 bases, with 13 bases spanning the gap. Germline loops: CDR1 SGHVS, CDR2 FQNEAQ.

According to its frequency, this clone is medium-sized. The read ends 3 residues early relative to the CDR3; the germline J gene fills the gap. The chain combines TRBV19 with TRBJ1-1; the match to TRBD1 covers 9 bases. This CDR3 is built from 16 residues. Germline CDR1 LNHDA, CDR2 SQIVND (reference sequence). The ends lost 5 bases at V and 1 base at J; junction bases unmatched: 8. The CDR3 region is CASSLGQGKWNTEAFF. CDR3 bases read: TGTGCCAGTAGTCTCGGACAGGGGAAATGGAACACTGAA.

This clone registers medium-sized by frequency. Read coverage stops 3 residues before the CDR3 terminus; the germline J gene supplies the remainder. The chain employs TRBV11-2 and TRBJ1-1; 10 bases line up with TRBD1. Germline V lookup: CDR1 SGHAT, CDR2 FQNNGV. This CDR3 spans 13 amino acids. The CDR3 here is CASSIDRGRRAFF. The part of the CDR3 DNA that was read is TGTGCCAGCAGTATTGACAGGGGGCGAAGA.

This clone is classed as medium-sized (0.01 to 0.1%) by frequency. With the read ending 3 residues before the CDR3 end, the germline J gene is used to fill in that end. J is TRBJ2-3 and V is TRBV6-1; D may be TRBD2 (7 bases). CDR3 length equals 18 residues. The germline V and J ends were trimmed by 1 base and 2 bases, with 19 bases remaining between them. Germline assignment: CDR1 MNHNS and CDR2 SASEGT. The CDR3 protein is CASSEEGEGQGITDTQYF. The part of the CDR3 DNA that was read is TGTGCCAGCAGTGAAGAAGGGGAGGGGCAGGGGATCACAGATACG.

According to its frequency, this clone is medium-sized (0.01 to 0.1%). The sequenced fragment ends 3 residues before the CDR3 boundary, so the rest is inferred from the germline J gene. The V gene is TRBV29-1, the J gene TRBJ2-5; the D is unclear. With 1 base removed from V and 2 bases from J, the gap between germline ends came to 11 bases. This CDR3 spans 14 amino acids. Germline loops: CDR1 SQVTM, CDR2 ANQGSEA. The sequenced part of the CDR3 DNA is TGCAGCGTTGAAGCAACCAAGCATCAAGAGACC. Its protein product is CSVEATKHQET. The whole CDR3 reads CSVEATKHQETQYF.

This clone is labeled medium-sized based on frequency. The missing CDR3 end, 3 residues past where the read stops, is filled in from the germline J gene. The chain joins TRBV5-1 to TRBJ1-2; D possibly corresponds to TRBD1 (6 bases). Germline V lookup: CDR1 SGHRS, CDR2 YFSETQ. The CDR3 consists of 14 residues. The part of the CDR3 DNA that was read is TGCGCCAGCAGCTCGACACAGGGCGAGTACGGC. It encodes CASSSTQGEYG. The whole CDR3 reads CASSSTQGEYGYTF.

This clone is identified as medium-sized from frequency. From the germline J gene comes the end of the CDR3, since the read stops 3 residues before it. The chain carries TRBV29-1 and TRBJ1-2; TRBD1 matches at 7 bases. The ends lost 5 bases at V and 2 bases at J; junction bases unmatched: 8. The CDR3 runs to 14 residues. CDR1 is SQVTM, CDR2 ANQGSEA, per germline. CDR3 DNA (partial): TGCAGCGTTACGACAGGGAGAGGCAACTATGGC. Protein: CSVTTGRGNYG. The complete CDR3 reads CSVTTGRGNYGYTF.

This clone is labeled large (0.1 to 1%) based on frequency. The observed sequence ends 3 residues before the CDR3 terminus, with the missing tail filled in from the germline J gene. The chain links TRBV20-1 to TRBJ2-5, with TRBD1 identical over 7 bases. CDR3 size: 14 residues. After removal of 7 bases from V and 2 bases from J, the junction contained 10 bases not matched to a gene. Germline CDR1 reads DFQATT; CDR2 reads SNEGSKA (reference sequence). The DNA read from the CDR3 is TGCAGTGTCAGGACAGGCCTCCAGCAAGAGACC. Translating it yields CSVRTGLQQET. The CDR3 in its entirety is CSVRTGLQQETQYF.

In regard to this clone: The read halts 3 residues ahead of the CDR3 end, with the missing end drawn from the germline J gene. The V call is TRBV20-1, the J call TRBJ1-1; 7 nucleotides match TRBD1. Looked up from germline, CDR1 is DFQATT and CDR2 is SNEGSKA (reference sequence). With 3 bases clipped from V and 4 bases from J, the junction kept 2 bases outside the gene matches. This CDR3 comprises 12 residues. The sequenced part of the CDR3 DNA is TGCAGTGCTAGCAGGGACAGCACTGAA. Residues: CSASRDSTE. The entire CDR3 is CSASRDSTEAFF.

This clone registers medium-sized by frequency. The CDR3 end falls 3 residues outside the read, so it is completed with the germline J gene. The chain has TRBV29-1 and TRBJ2-7; tentative D call: TRBD2 (5 bases). In germline, CDR1 is SQVTM, CDR2 ANQGSEA. This CDR3 region has 12 residues. V gave up 5 bases and J gave up 4 bases, with 12 bases separating them. The CDR3 DNA, read in part, is TGCAGCGTTTTGGACTCTCTTTACGAG. The encoded protein is CSVLDSLYE. The whole CDR3 is CSVLDSLYEQYF.

Regarding this clone: The read terminates 3 residues before the CDR3 end, so the remaining end is supplied by the germline J gene. The chain recombines TRBV5-5 with TRBJ1-2; D gene ambiguous. Germline V lookup: CDR1 SGHKS, CDR2 YYEKEE (reference sequence). This CDR3 is built from 11 residues. Trimming cost V 5 bases and J 7 bases, with 9 bases left between them. CDR3 DNA (partial): TGTGCCAGCAGGAAATTCGGTGGC. Its protein is CASRKFGG. The complete CDR3 protein is CASRKFGGYTF.

Note on this clone: One end of the junction is discordant with germline, which a read error may explain. Read data end 3 residues before the CDR3 end; the end is taken from the germline J gene. The V gene is TRBV4-2, the J gene TRBJ1-4; D ambiguous. CDR1 and CDR2 from the germline V gene are LGHNA and YNFKEQ. This CDR3 is built from 15 residues. CDR3 bases read: TGCGCCAGCAGCCCATCCGGGTCAACTAATGAAAAA. It codes for CASSPSGSTNEK. The whole CDR3 protein is CASSPSGSTNEKLFF.

Measured by frequency, this clone is medium-sized. Read sequence stops 3 residues before the CDR3 end, and the germline J gene provides the missing end. The chain has TRBV20-1 and TRBJ2-5; 12 bases align to TRBD2. CDR3 length: 16 amino acids. V was clipped by 3 bases and J by 5 bases; unmatched bases: 10. Germline loops: CDR1 DFQATT, CDR2 SNEGSKA (reference sequence). CDR3 DNA, as far as it was read: TGCAGTGCTAGCGGACTAGCGGGACCTCCCCGGGAGACC. Its translation is CSASGLAGPPRET. The entire CDR3 reads CSASGLAGPPRETQYF.

As concerns this clone: The read ends 3 residues shy of where the CDR3 ends; the end is completed using the germline J gene. This chain joins TRBV7-8 and TRBJ2-7; 8 bases align to TRBD2. The CDR3 runs 16 residues. Trimming took 3 bases from V and 1 from J; bases not matched to a gene: 8. CDR1 and CDR2 (germline): SGHVS, FQNEAQ. Here the CDR3 reads CASSFNAGGGSYEQYF. The sequenced part of the CDR3 DNA is TGTGCCAGCAGCTTTAACGCCGGGGGGGGGTCCTACGAG.

This clone is called medium-sized based on its frequency. The read gets to within 3 residues of the CDR3 end, and the germline J gene fills in the rest. The chain joins TRBV18 to TRBJ2-7, with 8 bases matching TRBD1. The CDR3 has 15 amino acids. V gave up 6 bases and J gave up 2 bases; unmatched junction bases: 9. Germline values: CDR1 KGHSH, CDR2 LQKENI. Partial CDR3 DNA: TGTGCCAGCTCTGAGGGACAGGCTTCTACCTACGAG. It specifies CASSEGQASTYE. In full, the CDR3 is CASSEGQASTYEQYF.

By frequency, this clone is medium-sized (0.01 to 0.1%). The CDR3 goes on 3 residues after the read ends, and that part is filled in from the germline J gene. The chain joins TRBV19 to TRBJ2-3, with D perhaps TRBD2 (5 bases). The CDR3 runs 14 residues. The germline CDR1 and CDR2 sequences are LNHDA and SQIVND (reference sequence). V lost 6 bases and J 0 bases, leaving 10 bases between the germline ends. The CDR3 spells CASRDLTSTDTQYF. CDR3 bases read: TGTGCCAGTAGGGACTTGACTAGCACAGATACG.

Its frequency marks this clone as medium-sized. Read coverage stops 3 residues before the CDR3 terminus; the germline J gene supplies the remainder. The chain has TRBV20-1 and TRBJ1-1; 7 nucleotides agree with TRBD1. Germline trimming cut 2 bases from V and 5 bases from J; bases unmatched to any gene: 5. The CDR3 runs to 13 residues. CDR1 and CDR2 from the germline V gene are DFQATT and SNEGSKA (reference sequence). CDR3 DNA, as far as it was read: TGCAGTGCTAGATCCGACAGGGTTACTGAA. Translated, it gives CSARSDRVTE. In full, the CDR3 reads CSARSDRVTEAFF.

Considering frequency, this clone is medium-sized. Sequencing ends 3 residues short of the CDR3 end; the germline J gene provides the rest. The V and J genes are TRBV7-2 and TRBJ1-4, with TRBD1 identical over 9 bases. The ends lost 5 bases at V and 7 bases at J; junction bases unmatched: 5. The CDR3 is made up of 14 amino acids. Germline V gene data show CDR1 as SGHTA and CDR2 as FQGNSA. Partial CDR3 DNA: TGTGCCAGCAGCCCTACAGGGGGCAGTGAAAAA. It encodes CASSPTGGSEK. The whole CDR3 is CASSPTGGSEKLFF. The whole variable domain, remainder taken from reference TRBV7-2 and TRBJ1-4, is GAGVSQSPSNKVTEKGKDVELRCDPISGHTALYWYRQSLGQGLEFLIYFQGNSAPDKSGLPSDRFSAERTGGSVSTLTIQRTQQEDSAVYLCASSPTGGSEKLFFGSGTQLSVL.

About this clone itself: The missing CDR3 end, 3 residues past where the read stops, is filled in from the germline J gene. The chain is built from TRBV29-1 and TRBJ2-1, with TRBD2 identical over 10 bases. V lost 7 bases to trimming and J lost 4 bases; unmatched junction nucleotides: 16. The CDR3 covers 17 residues. CDR1 is SQVTM, CDR2 ANQGSEA, per germline. The CDR3 protein is CSALTPSGRNSYNEQFF. CDR3 DNA (partial): TGCAGCGCCTTAACCCCTAGCGGGAGAAATTCGTACAATGAG.

This clone ranks as medium-sized in terms of frequency. Incomplete CDR3 DNA: TGCGCCAGCAGCTTGGGGCATAATAATTCACCC. This sequence encodes CASSLGHNNSP. In full, the CDR3 reads CASSLGHNNSPLHF. The rearrangement links TRBV5-1 to TRBJ1-6; D not certain. The DNA ends 3 residues before the CDR3 does, and the rest of the CDR3 is filled in from the germline J gene. Per the germline V gene, CDR1 is SGHRS and CDR2 is YFSETQ. V was clipped by 0 bases and J by 5 bases, with 6 bases between them. This CDR3 has 14 amino acids.

Considering frequency, this clone is medium-sized. The CDR3 loop reads CADDTGTGDTGELFF. The sequenced CDR3 bases are TGTGCAGATGATACCGGGACAGGGGATACCGGGGAG. The chain carries TRBV7-9 and TRBJ2-2; 10 bases fit TRBD1. The DNA ends 3 residues before the CDR3 does, and the rest of the CDR3 is filled in from the germline J gene. CDR3 length equals 15 residues. Germline loops: CDR1 SEHNR, CDR2 FQNEAQ (reference sequence).